These T cell receptor beta chains were read from a single sample in a study of cytomegalovirus exposure and HLA in healthy donors. Sequencing was performed with immunoSEQ multiplex PCR; in TCRdb, only in-frame clones are kept and a portion is missing. The sample yields about 140,000 clones, roughly 80% seen once. The sequenced sample was PBMCs. The source is a woman aged 45-60 years in good health and CMV-seropositive. Both conserved end residues are trimmed from each CDR3. Some rows have no size entry. The others give once, few or many, or a class for an expanded clone.

CDR3 protein,J gene,clone size,V gene
ATSRSRDSDSTGELF,TRBJ2-2,.,TRBV15
ATIGRQAGSETQY,TRBJ2-5,once,TRBV19
ASSFTRGRYNEQF,TRBJ2-1,.,TRBV7-9
ASSGLHEQF,TRBJ2-1,.,TRBV7-9
SGKGLTTDTQY,TRBJ2-3,.,TRBV29-1
ASSRTGLDGYT,TRBJ1-2,.,TRBV4-1
ATPNKSGSPLSDTQY,TRBJ2-3,.,TRBV15
ASSLVTSGGPREQY,TRBJ2-7,.,TRBV7-2
ASSVGDYLQEAQY,TRBJ2-5,.,TRBV9
ASSLGGSSYEQY,TRBJ2-7,once,TRBV28
ASSSDREETQY,TRBJ2-5,.,TRBV27
ASSSYPGPIIDYEQY,.,.,TRBV28
ASSRPRTGMIYEQY,TRBJ2-7,.,TRBV28
ASSVAGSGDYEQY,TRBJ2-7,.,TRBV9
ASSPTGGNYNSPLH,TRBJ1-6,.,TRBV6-6
ASSRGNQPQH,TRBJ1-5,.,TRBV2
ASSQEPGQGGDTQY,TRBJ2-3,.,TRBV4-2
ASSPPGHPSSYEQY,TRBJ2-7,.,TRBV28
ASSLGLAVQETQY,TRBJ2-5,.,TRBV5-8
ASSQDLTAGELF,TRBJ2-2,.,TRBV4-3
ASSQESRGTAGELF,TRBJ2-2,.,TRBV4-3
ASSPREGLMSNQPQH,TRBJ1-5,.,TRBV19
ASSATRDKTLH,TRBJ1-6,.,TRBV10-2
ASSLRGGADYEQY,TRBJ2-7,.,TRBV7-2
SVGGDWDISTDTQY,TRBJ2-3,.,TRBV29-1
AWRPPQGEEAF,TRBJ1-1,.,TRBV30
SVADRSGANVLT,TRBJ2-6,few,TRBV29-1
SASGQWAF,TRBJ1-1,.,TRBV20-1
ASSFYWTGGEVQTT,TRBJ1-6,.,TRBV28
ASSPGQGTEAF,TRBJ1-1,few,TRBV11-2
ASGSGWPSTNEKLF,TRBJ1-4,.,TRBV12-5
AWSLGVITGESRPSPLH,TRBJ1-6,.,TRBV30
ASSVGTDEAF,TRBJ1-1,few,TRBV9
ASSDREQPQH,TRBJ1-5,.,TRBV28
ASRGQENYGYT,TRBJ1-2,.,TRBV4-1
ASSSTEKLF,TRBJ1-4,once,TRBV28
ASSLAGFAGNTIY,TRBJ1-3,once,TRBV11-2
AWSGQGDEQY,TRBJ2-7,once,TRBV30
ASSLLAGTGFGYT,TRBJ1-2,.,TRBV7-2
ASTPSAWRGQNTEAF,TRBJ1-1,.,TRBV19
ASRNPGSTDTQY,TRBJ2-3,.,TRBV27
ASSQQDSREGTNEKLF,TRBJ1-4,.,TRBV23-1
ASSADTYYEQY,TRBJ2-7,once,TRBV7-3
ASSQSAGGYT,TRBJ1-2,.,TRBV19
ASFPPEGSGQRNTEAF,TRBJ1-1,.,TRBV28